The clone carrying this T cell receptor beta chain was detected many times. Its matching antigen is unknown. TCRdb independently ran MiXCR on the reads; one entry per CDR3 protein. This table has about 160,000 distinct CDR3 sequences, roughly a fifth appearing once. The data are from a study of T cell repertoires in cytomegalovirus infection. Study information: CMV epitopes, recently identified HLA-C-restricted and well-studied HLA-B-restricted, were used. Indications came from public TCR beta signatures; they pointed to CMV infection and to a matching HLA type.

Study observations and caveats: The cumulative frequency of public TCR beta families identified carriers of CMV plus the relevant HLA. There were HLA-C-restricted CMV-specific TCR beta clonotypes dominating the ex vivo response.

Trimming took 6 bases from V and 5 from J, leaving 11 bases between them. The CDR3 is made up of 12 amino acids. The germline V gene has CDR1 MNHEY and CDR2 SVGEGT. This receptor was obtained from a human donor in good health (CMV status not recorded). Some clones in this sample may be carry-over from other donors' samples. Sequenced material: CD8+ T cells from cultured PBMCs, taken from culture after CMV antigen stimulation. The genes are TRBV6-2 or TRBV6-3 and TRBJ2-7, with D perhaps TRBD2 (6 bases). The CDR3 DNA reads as TGTGCCAGCAGCCCCTGGGGGGACGAGCAGTACTTC. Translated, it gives CASSPWGDEQYF.